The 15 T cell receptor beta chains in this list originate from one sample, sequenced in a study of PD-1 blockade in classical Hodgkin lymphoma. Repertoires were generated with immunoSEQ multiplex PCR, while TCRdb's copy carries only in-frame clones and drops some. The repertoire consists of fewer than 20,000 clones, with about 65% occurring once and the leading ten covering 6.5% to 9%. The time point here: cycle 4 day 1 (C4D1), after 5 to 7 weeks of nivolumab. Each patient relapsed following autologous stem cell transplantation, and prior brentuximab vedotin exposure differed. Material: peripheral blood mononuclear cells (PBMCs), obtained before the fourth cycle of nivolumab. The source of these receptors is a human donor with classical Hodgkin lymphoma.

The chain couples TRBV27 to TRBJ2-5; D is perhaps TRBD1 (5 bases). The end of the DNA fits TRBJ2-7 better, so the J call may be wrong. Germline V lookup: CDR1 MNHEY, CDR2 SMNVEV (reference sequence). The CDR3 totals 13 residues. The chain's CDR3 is CASSLGLGYEQYF. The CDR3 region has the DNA TGTGCCAGCAGTTTGGGGCTGGGATACGAGCAGTACTTC.

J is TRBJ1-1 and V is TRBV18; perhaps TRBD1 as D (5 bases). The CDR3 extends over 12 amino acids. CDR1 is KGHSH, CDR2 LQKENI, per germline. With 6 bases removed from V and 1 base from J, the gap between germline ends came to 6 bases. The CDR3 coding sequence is TGTGCCAGCTCTACAGGGAACACTGAAGCTTTCTTT. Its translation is CASSTGNTEAFF.

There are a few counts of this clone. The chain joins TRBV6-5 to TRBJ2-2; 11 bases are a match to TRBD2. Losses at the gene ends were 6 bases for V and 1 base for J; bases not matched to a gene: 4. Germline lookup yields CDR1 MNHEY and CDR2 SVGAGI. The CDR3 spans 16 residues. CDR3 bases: TGTGCCAGCAGCTACGGACTAGCGGGGAACACCGGGGAGCTGTTTTTT. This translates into CASSYGLAGNTGELFF.

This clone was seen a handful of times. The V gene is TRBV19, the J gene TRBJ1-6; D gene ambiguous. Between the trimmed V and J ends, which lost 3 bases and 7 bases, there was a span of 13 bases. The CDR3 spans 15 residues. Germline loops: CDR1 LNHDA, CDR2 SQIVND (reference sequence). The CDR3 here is CASSIVGQENSPLHF. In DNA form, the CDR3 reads TGTGCCAGTAGTATCGTTGGGCAGGAGAATTCACCCCTCCACTTT.

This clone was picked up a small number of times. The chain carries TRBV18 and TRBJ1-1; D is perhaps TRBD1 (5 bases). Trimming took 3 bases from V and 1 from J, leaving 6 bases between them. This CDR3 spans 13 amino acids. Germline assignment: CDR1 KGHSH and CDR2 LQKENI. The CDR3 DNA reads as TGTGCCAGCTCACCCACAGGGAACACTGAAGCTTTCTTT. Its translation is CASSPTGNTEAFF.

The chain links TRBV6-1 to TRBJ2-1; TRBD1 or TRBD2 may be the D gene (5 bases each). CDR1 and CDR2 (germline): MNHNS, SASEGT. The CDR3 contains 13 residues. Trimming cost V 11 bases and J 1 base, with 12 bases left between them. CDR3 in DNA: TGTGCCGCCCAGAGGGGATCCTACAATGAGCAGTTCTTC. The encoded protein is CAAQRGSYNEQFF.

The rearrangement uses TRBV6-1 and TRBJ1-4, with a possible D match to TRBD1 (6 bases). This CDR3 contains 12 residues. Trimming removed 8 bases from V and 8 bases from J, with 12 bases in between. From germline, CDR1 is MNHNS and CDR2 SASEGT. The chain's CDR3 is CASRGAPEKLFF. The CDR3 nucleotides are TGTGCCAGCCGGGGGGCGCCGGAAAAACTGTTTTTT.

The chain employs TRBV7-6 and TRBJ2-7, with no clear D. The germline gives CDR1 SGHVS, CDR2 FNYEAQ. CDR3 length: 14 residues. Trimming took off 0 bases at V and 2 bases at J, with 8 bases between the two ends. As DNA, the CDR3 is TGTGCCAGCAGCTTAGCTGGCGAGACCTACGAGCAGTACTTC. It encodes CASSLAGETYEQYF.

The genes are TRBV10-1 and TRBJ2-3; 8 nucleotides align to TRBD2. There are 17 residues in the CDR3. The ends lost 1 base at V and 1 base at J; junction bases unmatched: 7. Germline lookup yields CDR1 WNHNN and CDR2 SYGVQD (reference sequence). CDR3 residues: CASSEWVREAGTDTQYF. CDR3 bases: TGCGCCAGCAGTGAGTGGGTGCGGGAGGCCGGCACAGATACGCAGTATTTT.

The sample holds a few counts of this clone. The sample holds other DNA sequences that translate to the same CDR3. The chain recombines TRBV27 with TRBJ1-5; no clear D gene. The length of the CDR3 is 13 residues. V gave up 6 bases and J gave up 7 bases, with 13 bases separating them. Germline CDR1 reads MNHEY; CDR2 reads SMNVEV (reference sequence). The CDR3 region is CASSPTRGQPQHF. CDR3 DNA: TGTGCCAGCAGCCCCACAAGAGGCCAGCCCCAGCATTTT.

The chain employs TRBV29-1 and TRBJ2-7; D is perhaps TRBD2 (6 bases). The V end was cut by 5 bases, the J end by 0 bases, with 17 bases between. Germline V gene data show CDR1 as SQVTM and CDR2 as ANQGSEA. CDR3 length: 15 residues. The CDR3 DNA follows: TGCAGCGTTTGGTTGACGGGACTTAGCTCCTACGAGCAGTACTTC. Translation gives CSVWLTGLSSYEQYF.

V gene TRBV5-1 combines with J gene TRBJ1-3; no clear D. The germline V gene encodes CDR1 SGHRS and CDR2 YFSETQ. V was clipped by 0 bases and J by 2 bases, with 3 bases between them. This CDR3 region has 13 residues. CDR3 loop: CASSLAAGNTIYF. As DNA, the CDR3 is TGCGCCAGCAGCTTGGCAGCTGGAAACACCATATATTTT.

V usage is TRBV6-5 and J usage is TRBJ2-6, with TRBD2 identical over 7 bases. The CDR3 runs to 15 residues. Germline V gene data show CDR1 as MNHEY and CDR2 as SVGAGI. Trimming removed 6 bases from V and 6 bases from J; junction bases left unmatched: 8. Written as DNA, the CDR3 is TGTGCCAGCAGCCCGTTGGGGAGGGAGGCCAACGTCCTGACTTTC. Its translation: CASSPLGREANVLTF.

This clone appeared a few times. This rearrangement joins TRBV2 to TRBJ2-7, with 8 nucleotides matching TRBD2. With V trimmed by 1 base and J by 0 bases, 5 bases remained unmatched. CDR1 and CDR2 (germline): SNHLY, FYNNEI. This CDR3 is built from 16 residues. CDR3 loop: CASSEVKLADSYEQYF. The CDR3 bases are TGTGCCAGCAGTGAAGTTAAACTAGCGGACTCCTACGAGCAGTACTTC.

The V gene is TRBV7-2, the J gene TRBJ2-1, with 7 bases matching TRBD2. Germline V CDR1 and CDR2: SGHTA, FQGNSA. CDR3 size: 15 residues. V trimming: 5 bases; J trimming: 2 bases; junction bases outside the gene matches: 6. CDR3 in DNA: TGTGCCAGCAGCATGACTAGCAGACCCTACAATGAGCAGTTCTTC. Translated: CASSMTSRPYNEQFF.